This is a list of T cell receptor beta chains from one sample in a study of T cells of healthy individuals. TCRdb called the 5' RACE reads again in MiXCR, with one record for every CDR3 protein. The sample records approximately 100,000 distinct CDR3 sequences, approximately 16% being singletons. The receptors were gathered from a human donor in good health. Each CDR3 is given with its conserved first and last residue. Each record gives: J gene, V gene, D gene, CDR3 length, clone size, CDR3 protein, CDR3 DNA. D genes are given only for firm matches. Clone size is not always given. Where it is, it says once, few, many or a class for expanded clones.

TRBJ2-2	TRBV20-1	NA	14	NA	CSAQREGSGGELFF	TGCAGTGCCCAAAGAGAGGGGTCTGGCGGGGAGCTGTTTTTT
TRBJ2-6	TRBV7-2	TRBD2	17	NA	CASSRTSGNSGANVLTF	TGTGCCAGCAGCAGGACTAGCGGGAACTCTGGGGCCAACGTCCTGACTTTC
TRBJ1-2	TRBV7-2	NA	14	few	CASSLAKSNYGYTF	TGTGCCAGCAGCTTGGCCAAATCTAACTATGGCTACACCTTC
TRBJ2-1	TRBV11-2	NA	15	few	CASSYLGTAYNEQFF	TGTGCCAGCAGCTACCTGGGTACAGCATACAATGAGCAGTTCTTC
TRBJ2-5	TRBV10-3	TRBD2	15	NA	CAISVIAGGQETQYF	TGTGCCATCAGTGTGATAGCGGGGGGCCAAGAGACCCAGTACTTC
TRBJ2-7	TRBV7-9	NA	13	NA	CASSFTGFYEQYF	TGTGCCAGCAGCTTCACAGGGTTTTACGAGCAGTACTTC
TRBJ1-1	TRBV5-1	TRBD1	14	many	CASSLEDRVGEAFF	TGCGCCAGCAGCTTGGAGGACAGGGTGGGTGAAGCTTTCTTT
TRBJ2-7	TRBV18	NA	13	few	CASSPGPQYEQYF	TGTGCCAGCTCACCCGGGCCACAATACGAGCAGTACTTC
TRBJ1-5	TRBV5-1	TRBD1	16	many	CASSLGGTGGNQPQHF	TGCGCCAGCAGCTTGGGAGGGACAGGGGGAAATCAGCCCCAGCATTTT
TRBJ2-1	TRBV3-1	NA	14	NA	CASSQATTGDEQFF	TGTGCCAGCAGCCAGGCAACTACGGGAGACGAGCAGTTCTTC
TRBJ2-1	TRBV10-3	TRBD2	15	once	CASSASSGGAGEQFF	TGTGCCAGCAGTGCTTCTAGCGGGGGGGCCGGGGAGCAGTTCTTC
TRBJ1-5	TRBV7-2	NA	13	once	CASSFMKDQPQHF	TGTGCCAGCAGCTTTATGAAGGACCAGCCCCAGCATTTT
TRBJ2-7	TRBV28	NA	14	NA	CASGTHSNSYEQYF	TGTGCCTCGGGCACCCACTCGAACTCCTACGAGCAGTACTTC
TRBJ2-3	TRBV4-3	NA	16	NA	CASSRTGTLGTDTQYF	TGCGCCAGCAGCCGCACAGGCACGTTAGGGACAGATACGCAGTATTTT
TRBJ2-7	TRBV21-1	NA	16	NA	CASSSTGTGNPYEQYF	TGTGCCAGCAGTTCAACCGGGACAGGGAATCCTTACGAGCAGTACTTC
TRBJ2-1	TRBV2	NA	13	NA	CASSRVSYNEQFF	TGTGCCAGCTCCCGGGTGTCCTACAATGAGCAGTTCTTC
TRBJ2-1	TRBV29-1	TRBD2	18	few	CSVERSGAGAVLGNEQFF	TGCAGCGTTGAAAGGTCCGGGGCGGGAGCTGTACTAGGGAATGAGCAGTTCTTC
TRBJ2-1	TRBV20-1	NA	17	many	CSARDSQLAAFDNEQFF	TGCAGTGCTAGAGATTCACAACTAGCAGCGTTCGACAATGAGCAGTTCTTC
TRBJ2-5	TRBV20-1	NA	13	NA	CSAHLGGGETQYF	TGCAGTGCCCACCTGGGGGGCGGGGAGACCCAGTACTTC
TRBJ2-7	TRBV5-1	TRBD1	13	few	CASSYGQDYEQYF	TGCGCCAGCAGCTACGGACAGGACTACGAGCAGTACTTC
TRBJ2-7	TRBV28	NA	12	NA	CASSGLPYEQYF	TGTGCCAGCAGTGGACTCCCCTACGAGCAGTACTTC
TRBJ2-7	TRBV20-1	NA	15	few	CSASGRWQGGYEQYF	TGCAGTGCGAGCGGAAGGTGGCAGGGAGGTTACGAGCAGTACTTC
TRBJ1-1	TRBV6-1	NA	14	NA	CASSEGPGGTEAFF	TGTGCCAGCAGTGAGGGGCCGGGGGGAACTGAAGCTTTCTTT